This entry features one T cell receptor (beta chain) sequence. The data belong to a study of blood T cell repertoires in COVID-19. About the study: Samples of COVID-19 (acute and convalescent) were obtained from the United States, Italy and Spain. The analysed material was cDNA or gDNA that came from T cells, B-cell-depleted T cells, or PBMCs.

The CDR3 consists of 11 residues. J lost 8 bases, V lost 4 bases, and 1 base had no gene match. Germline CDR1 is SNHLY and CDR2 is FYNNEI. Original data processing: Amplification from reference gene primers served as the basis for estimated nucleated cell counts. Method: immunoSEQ multiplex PCR; TCRdb's copy keeps in-frame clones and lacks some. V and J calls and clone size are those listed in that table; D and trimming were worked out from the DNA. The profile shows more than 250,000 clones, around 90% of them singletons. Input material: peripheral blood. The receptor comes from a man aged 45-65 years with active or convalescent COVID-19. The chain uses TRBV2 and TRBJ1-2; TRBD1 matches 7 bases. The CDR3 sequence is CASSADRGYTF. The CDR3 bases are TGTGCCAGCAGTGCGGACAGGGGCTACACCTTC.